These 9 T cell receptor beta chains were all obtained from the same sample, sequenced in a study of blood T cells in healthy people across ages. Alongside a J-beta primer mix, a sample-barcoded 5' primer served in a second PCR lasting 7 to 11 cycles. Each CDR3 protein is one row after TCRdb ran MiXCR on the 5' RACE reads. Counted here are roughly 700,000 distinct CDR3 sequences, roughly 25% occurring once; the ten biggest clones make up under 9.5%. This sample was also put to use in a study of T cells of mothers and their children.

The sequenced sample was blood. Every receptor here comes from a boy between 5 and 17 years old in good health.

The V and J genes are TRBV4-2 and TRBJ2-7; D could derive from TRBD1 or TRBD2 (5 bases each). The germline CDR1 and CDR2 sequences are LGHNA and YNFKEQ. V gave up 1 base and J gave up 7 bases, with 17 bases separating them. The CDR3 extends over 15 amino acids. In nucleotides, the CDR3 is TGTGCCAGCAGCCAAGTGGAGAGGGGATCGGGGGAGCAGTACTTC. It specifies CASSQVERGSGEQYF.

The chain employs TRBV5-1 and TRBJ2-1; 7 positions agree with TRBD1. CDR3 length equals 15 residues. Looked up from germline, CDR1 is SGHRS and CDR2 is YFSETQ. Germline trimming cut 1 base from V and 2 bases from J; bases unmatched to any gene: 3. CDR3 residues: CASSLFQGAYNEQFF. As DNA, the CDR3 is TGCGCCAGCAGCTTGTTTCAGGGGGCCTACAATGAGCAGTTCTTC.

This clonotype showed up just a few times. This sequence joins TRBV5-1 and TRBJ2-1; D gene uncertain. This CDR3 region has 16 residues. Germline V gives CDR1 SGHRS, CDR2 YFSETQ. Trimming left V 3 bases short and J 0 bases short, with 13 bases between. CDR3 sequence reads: CASSWQAPSSYNEQFF. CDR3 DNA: TGCGCCAGCAGCTGGCAAGCCCCTAGCTCCTACAATGAGCAGTTCTTC.

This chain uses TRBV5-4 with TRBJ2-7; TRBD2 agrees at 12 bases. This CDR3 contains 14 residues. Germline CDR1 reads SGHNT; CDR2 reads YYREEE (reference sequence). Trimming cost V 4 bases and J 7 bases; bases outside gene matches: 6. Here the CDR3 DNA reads TGTGCCAGCAGCCAGACTAGCGGGAGAGATGAGCAGTACTTC. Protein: CASSQTSGRDEQYF.

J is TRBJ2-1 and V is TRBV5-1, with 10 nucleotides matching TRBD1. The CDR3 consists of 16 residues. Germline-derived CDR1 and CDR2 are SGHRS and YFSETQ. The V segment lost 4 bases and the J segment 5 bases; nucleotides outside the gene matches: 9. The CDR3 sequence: CASSHGTGALDNEQFF. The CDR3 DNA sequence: TGCGCCAGCAGCCACGGGACAGGGGCGCTAGACAATGAGCAGTTCTTC.

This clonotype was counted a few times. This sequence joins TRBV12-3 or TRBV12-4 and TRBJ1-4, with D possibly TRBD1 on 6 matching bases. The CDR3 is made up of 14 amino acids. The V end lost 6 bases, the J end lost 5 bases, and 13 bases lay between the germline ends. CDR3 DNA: TGTGCCAGCAGCCGCGGGACACGGAATGAAAAACTGTTTTTT. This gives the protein CASSRGTRNEKLFF.

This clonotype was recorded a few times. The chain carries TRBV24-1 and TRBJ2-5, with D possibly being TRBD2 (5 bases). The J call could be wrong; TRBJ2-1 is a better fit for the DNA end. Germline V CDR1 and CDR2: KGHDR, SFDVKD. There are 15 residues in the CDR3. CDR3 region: CATSERETYDNEQFF. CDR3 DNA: TGTGCCACCAGTGAAAGGGAGACATATGACAATGAGCAGTTCTTC.

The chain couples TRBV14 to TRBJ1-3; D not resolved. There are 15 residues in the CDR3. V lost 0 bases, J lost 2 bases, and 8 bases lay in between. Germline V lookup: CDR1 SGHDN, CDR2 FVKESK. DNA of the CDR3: TGTGCCAGCAGCCAAGATTTAGGACCTGGAAACACCATATATTTT. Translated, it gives CASSQDLGPGNTIYF.

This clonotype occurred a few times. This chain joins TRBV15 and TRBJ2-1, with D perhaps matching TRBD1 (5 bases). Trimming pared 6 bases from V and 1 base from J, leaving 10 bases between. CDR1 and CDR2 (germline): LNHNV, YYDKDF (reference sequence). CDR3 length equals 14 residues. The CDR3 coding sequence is TGTGCCACCAGTGGGCAGGGATCCTACAATGAGCAGTTCTTC. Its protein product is CATSGQGSYNEQFF.